Presented here are 28 T cell receptor beta chains from one specimen sequenced in a study of blood T cell repertoires in COVID-19. Assay: immunoSEQ multiplex PCR; the TCRdb copy retains only in-frame clones and omits some. The table has over 85,000 clones, approximately 92% seen once. Sequences were obtained from peripheral blood. Receptor source: a woman aged 50 to 60 with COVID-19, enrolled during active disease.

To note about this clone: Mismatch with germline at one junction end may stem from a read error. This chain links TRBV6-5 with TRBJ1-2, with D maybe TRBD1 (6 bases). The CDR3 is 14 amino acids. Germline V CDR1 and CDR2: MNHEY, SVGAGI. The CDR3 DNA sequence: TGTGCCAGCAGTGACTCAGGGGCTAACTATGGCTACACCTTC. Translation gives CASSDSGANYGYTF.

V usage is TRBV6-5 and J usage is TRBJ2-7; D might be TRBD2 (6 bases). The CDR3 length is 14 residues. Germline values: CDR1 MNHEY, CDR2 SVGAGI. Trimming cost V 8 bases and J 0 bases, with 14 bases left between them. CDR3 sequence reads: CASAGGISSYEQYF. The CDR3 DNA follows: TGTGCCAGCGCCGGCGGGATTTCCTCCTACGAGCAGTACTTC.

Here the CDR3 reads CASSIADRGQGQPQHF. CDR3 DNA: TGTGCCAGTAGTATTGCTGACAGGGGGCAAGGTCAGCCCCAGCATTTT. The rearrangement joins TRBV19 to TRBJ1-5, with TRBD1 identical over 10 bases. The germline V gene encodes CDR1 LNHDA and CDR2 SQIVND (reference sequence). This CDR3 has 16 residues. V shed 3 bases, J shed 6 bases, and the junction held 8 bases outside the gene matches. Complete variable domain (other parts from reference TRBV19 and TRBJ1-5): DGGITQSPKYLFRKEGQNVTLSCEQNLNHDAMYWYRQDPGQGLRLIYYSQIVNDFQKGDIAEGYSVSREKKESFPLTVTSAQKNPTAFYLCASSIADRGQGQPQHFGDGTRLSIL.

The chain links TRBV7-3 to TRBJ1-2; D may be TRBD1 (5 bases). Trimming shortened V by 5 bases and J by 4 bases, and 14 bases separated the two germline ends. Germline-derived CDR1 and CDR2 are SGHTA and FQGTGA. This CDR3 is 14 amino acids long. The DNA of the CDR3 is TGTGCCAGCAGCCCCATGGGGGGTCCCTATGGCTACACCTTC. This codes for CASSPMGGPYGYTF. The whole variable domain, remainder taken from reference TRBV7-3 and TRBJ1-2, is GAGVSQTPSNKVTEKGKYVELRCDPISGHTALYWYRQSLGQGPEFLIYFQGTGAADDSGLPNDRFFAVRPEGSVSTLKIQRTERGDSAVYLCASSPMGGPYGYTFGSGTRLTVV.

The chain combines TRBV11-3 with TRBJ1-1, with 9 bases lining up with TRBD1. CDR3 size: 16 residues. V gave up 5 bases and J gave up 7 bases; unmatched junction bases: 14. CDR1 is SGHNT, CDR2 YENEEA, per germline. The CDR3 DNA is TGTGCCAGCAGCCTCCGCGACGGAGGACAGGGGTTTGAAGCTTTCTTT. It yields the protein CASSLRDGGQGFEAFF. The full variable domain, rest sourced from reference TRBV11-3 and TRBJ1-1, is EAGVVQSPRYKIIEKKQPVAFWCNPISGHNTLYWYLQNLGQGPELLIRYENEEAVDDSQLPKDRFSAERLKGVDSTLKIQPAELGDSAVYLCASSLRDGGQGFEAFFGQGTRLTVV.

This clone appeared once. This chain uses TRBV6-5 with TRBJ1-4; a weak D match, TRBD1 (6 bases). Germline assignment: CDR1 MNHEY and CDR2 SVGAGI. The CDR3 is 15 residues long. The V end lost 6 bases, the J end lost 4 bases, and 15 bases lay between the germline ends. The CDR3 nucleotides read TGTGCCAGCAGCATCTACAGGGAGAGTAATGAAAAACTGTTTTTT. The encoded protein is CASSIYRESNEKLFF.

The chain joins TRBV5-1 to TRBJ2-3, with TRBD1 as a possible D gene (5 bases). The CDR3 is 13 residues long. V gave up 5 bases and J gave up 2 bases, with 9 bases separating them. The V gene's germline CDR1 is SGHRS and CDR2 YFSETQ. The CDR3 sequence: CASRWTPTDTQYF. CDR3 coding DNA: TGCGCCAGCAGGTGGACACCCACAGATACGCAGTATTTT.

The rearrangement uses TRBV6-7 and TRBJ1-5, with 8 bases fitting TRBD1. TRBV6-7 is sorted into the ORF group, with uncertain function. CDR3 length: 23 amino acids. The V and J ends lost 0 bases and 2 bases, in that order; junction bases with no gene match: 24. CDR3 amino acids: CASSYSFASGTGVPLRGNQPQHF. DNA of the CDR3: TGTGCCAGCAGTTACTCGTTCGCCTCCGGGACAGGTGTACCCCTGAGGGGCAATCAGCCCCAGCATTTT.

The CDR3 DNA follows: TGTGCCAGCAGGCGCCGGGTCACCGGGGAGCTGTTTTTT. This gives the protein CASRRRVTGELFF. The genes are TRBV12-3 or TRBV12-4 and TRBJ2-2; D gene unclear. The CDR3 loop spans 13 amino acids. Trimming cost V 6 bases and J 4 bases, with 9 bases left between them.

This clone has just one count. The chain joins TRBV19 to TRBJ1-2; TRBD1 is a possible D gene (6 bases). V lost 5 bases to trimming and J lost 8 bases, with 18 bases between them. Germline CDR1 is LNHDA and CDR2 is SQIVND (reference sequence). This CDR3 has 14 residues. The CDR3 DNA follows: TGTGCCAGTAGTGGTGCAGGGACACGAATCGGCTACACCTTC. This encodes CASSGAGTRIGYTF.

This sequence joins TRBV5-1 and TRBJ2-4; TRBD2 might be the D (6 bases). Trimming shortened V by 4 bases and J by 7 bases, and 15 bases separated the two germline ends. This CDR3 contains 14 residues. Germline CDR1 and CDR2: SGHRS and YFSETQ. The CDR3 nucleotides are TGCGCCAGCAGCCCCGGGGGAACGGGGAACATTCAGTACTTC. Protein product: CASSPGGTGNIQYF.

This rearrangement joins TRBV5-1 to TRBJ1-2, with a weak D call TRBD1 (5 bases). Trimming pared 0 bases from V and 5 bases from J, leaving 11 bases between. The CDR3 consists of 14 residues. Germline V gives CDR1 SGHRS, CDR2 YFSETQ. CDR3 in DNA: TGCGCCAGCAGCTTGGGGGGCAGGGATTATGGCTACACCTTC. Its protein product is CASSLGGRDYGYTF.

V is TRBV5-5 and J is TRBJ1-3; D unclear. V was clipped by 4 bases and J by 3 bases, with 11 bases between them. The CDR3 covers 14 residues. The germline V gene encodes CDR1 SGHKS and CDR2 YYEKEE (reference sequence). CDR3: CASSLERVGNTIYF. Written as DNA, the CDR3 is TGTGCCAGCAGCCTAGAACGGGTTGGAAACACCATATATTTT.

The chain has TRBV7-2 and TRBJ1-5, with a possible D match to TRBD1 (6 bases). This CDR3 region has 15 residues. In germline, CDR1 is SGHTA, CDR2 FQGNSA. Trimming stripped 3 bases from V and 5 bases from J, with 14 bases between. The CDR3 coding sequence is TGTGCCAGCAGCTTTGAGCAGGGGTTGGATCAGCCCCAGCATTTT. It translates to CASSFEQGLDQPQHF.

The chain has TRBV5-1 and TRBJ1-1, with D unclear. Trimming removed 3 bases from V and 1 base from J, with 13 bases in between. The germline V gene has CDR1 SGHRS and CDR2 YFSETQ. The CDR3 has 15 amino acids. CDR3 DNA sequence: TGCGCCAGCAGCTCCCTGGCATCCAAGAACACTGAAGCTTTCTTT. This sequence encodes CASSSLASKNTEAFF. Full variable domain (remainder filled in from reference TRBV5-1 and TRBJ1-1): KAGVTQTPRYLIKTRGQQVTLSCSPISGHRSVSWYQQTPGQGLQFLFEYFSETQRNKGNFPGRFSGRQFSNSRSEMNVSTLELGDSALYLCASSSLASKNTEAFFGQGTRLTVV.

The chain combines TRBV28 with TRBJ1-5; a weak D match, TRBD1 (5 bases). The germline gives CDR1 MDHEN, CDR2 SYDVKM. The CDR3 contains 17 residues. V was cut by 5 bases and J by 9 bases, with 26 bases left in between. The CDR3 sequence is CASSADRRGTRISPQHF. The DNA of the CDR3 is TGTGCCAGCAGTGCAGACCGCCGGGGGACCCGGATATCGCCCCAGCATTTT.

The chain uses TRBV13 and TRBJ2-1; D is perhaps TRBD1 (5 bases). There are 12 residues in the CDR3. CDR1 is PRHDT, CDR2 FYEKMQ, per germline (reference sequence). Trimming removed 5 bases from V and 6 bases from J, with 8 bases in between. CDR3: CASSEDSNEQFF. CDR3 sequence (DNA): TGTGCCAGCAGCGAAGACAGCAATGAGCAGTTCTTC. The complete variable domain, with remaining parts taken from reference TRBV13 and TRBJ2-1, reads AAGVIQSPRHLIKEKRETATLKCYPIPRHDTVYWYQQGPGQDPQFLISFYEKMQSDKGSIPDRFSAQQFSDYHSELNMSSLELGDSALYFCASSEDSNEQFFGPGTRLTVL.

The CDR3 reads CASSLGRGLGYGYTF. Here the CDR3 DNA reads TGTGCCAGCAGCTTAGGGAGGGGACTCGGCTATGGCTACACCTTC. This chain links TRBV11-2 with TRBJ1-2; possibly TRBD1 for D (5 bases). CDR1 is SGHAT and CDR2 is FQNNGV in the germline V gene. V was trimmed by 1 base and J by 4 bases, leaving 13 bases between them. The CDR3 contains 15 residues.

This rearrangement joins TRBV19 to TRBJ2-3, with 7 bases that match TRBD1. Germline V lookup: CDR1 LNHDA, CDR2 SQIVND (reference sequence). The CDR3 is 15 residues long. V dropped 1 base and J dropped 4; count of bases not matched to a gene: 5. The CDR3 nucleotides read TGTGCCAGTAGTATAGGAGGGGGCTGGGCAGATACGCAGTATTTT. Amino acids: CASSIGGGWADTQYF.

This sequence joins TRBV7-8 and TRBJ2-1, with 9 nucleotides matching TRBD2. The CDR3 is 16 amino acids. Germline assignment: CDR1 SGHVS and CDR2 FQNEAQ. The V segment lost 8 bases and the J segment 8 bases; nucleotides outside the gene matches: 16. The CDR3 protein is CASSGGGARRFDEQFF. The CDR3 DNA follows: TGTGCCAGCTCTGGCGGGGGGGCTAGAAGGTTTGATGAGCAGTTCTTC.

This clone was seen more than once but under ten times. Other DNA sequences in this specimen translate into the identical CDR3. The chain carries TRBV12-5 and TRBJ2-3; 13 nucleotides agree with TRBD2. CDR1 and CDR2 from the germline V gene are LGHNT and FRNRAP. There are 16 residues in the CDR3. V dropped 6 bases and J dropped 1; count of bases not matched to a gene: 4. This CDR3 reads CASGSGLAGGTDTQYF. Here the CDR3 DNA reads TGTGCTAGTGGATCCGGACTAGCGGGGGGCACAGATACGCAGTATTTT.

The chain combines TRBV2 with TRBJ2-7; TRBD2 is a possible D gene (7 bases). The CDR3 contains 13 residues. Germline CDR1 is SNHLY and CDR2 is FYNNEI. Trimming stripped 8 bases from V and 0 bases from J, with 11 bases between. The CDR3 here is CASSRGASYEQYF. The CDR3 DNA sequence: TGTGCCAGCTCCCGGGGGGCCTCCTACGAGCAGTACTTC.

This sequence joins TRBV7-2 and TRBJ2-7; D unresolved. Trimming pared 5 bases from V and 5 bases from J, leaving 4 bases between. CDR1 is SGHTA and CDR2 is FQGNSA in the germline V gene. This CDR3 has 10 amino acids. In DNA form, the CDR3 reads TGTGCCAGCAGCCAAAACGAGCAGTACTTC. It codes for CASSQNEQYF.

The V and J genes are TRBV2 and TRBJ1-3; 7 bases map to TRBD1. The trim removed 4 bases at V and 2 bases at J, leaving 2 bases unmatched. Germline V CDR1 and CDR2: SNHLY, FYNNEI. There are 14 residues in the CDR3. CDR3 nucleotides: TGTGCCAGCAGTGTGACAGGGACTGGAAACACCATATATTTT. Its translation is CASSVTGTGNTIYF.

The chain is built from TRBV5-6 and TRBJ1-2; 10 bases map to TRBD1. Germline CDR1 reads SGHDT; CDR2 reads YYEEEE. The CDR3 is made up of 14 amino acids. The V gene end was trimmed by 4 bases and the J gene end by 7 bases; junction bases not matched to a gene: 7. The CDR3 coding sequence is TGTGCCAGCAGCGAAGACAGGGGGCTCAGTGGCTACACCTTC. Encoded protein: CASSEDRGLSGYTF.

The chain has TRBV30 and TRBJ1-1, with D hard to call. The V end was cut by 7 bases, the J end by 1 base, with 10 bases between. The CDR3 is 12 amino acids. In germline, CDR1 is GTSNPN, CDR2 SVGIG (reference sequence). The CDR3 region is CASKSGNTEAFF. CDR3 DNA: TGTGCCTCCAAATCGGGGAACACTGAAGCTTTCTTT.

V and J are TRBV9 and TRBJ2-3, with a weak D call TRBD2 (7 bases). This CDR3 has 16 amino acids. With 1 base removed from V and 1 base from J, the gap between germline ends came to 13 bases. The germline gives CDR1 SGDLS, CDR2 YYNGEE. CDR3 nucleotides: TGTGCCAGCAGCGTATCTGTAGGGGGGGGCACAGATACGCAGTATTTT. Encoded protein: CASSVSVGGGTDTQYF.

A single count supports this clone. The CDR3 here is CASKVTGGTEAFF. DNA for the CDR3: TGTGCCAGCAAGGTCACAGGGGGCACTGAAGCTTTCTTT. The chain has TRBV6-5 and TRBJ1-1, with TRBD1 matching over 8 bases. The CDR3 is 13 amino acids. Germline-derived CDR1 and CDR2 are MNHEY and SVGAGI. With V trimmed by 7 bases and J by 4 bases, 5 bases remained unmatched.